These 15 T cell receptor beta chains share one sample of origin, sequenced in a study of naive and memory T cell subsets. Two oligonucleotides, mixed equimolar, formed the beta constant-region primer covering TRBC1 and TRBC2. TCRdb passed the UMI-ligation and nested PCR reads through MiXCR, listing each CDR3 protein once. The table includes roughly 140,000 distinct CDR3 sequences, about 18% detected once. Sequenced: naive CD4+ T cells from blood. These receptors originate from a human donor in good health.

This rearrangement joins TRBV15 to TRBJ2-1; D perhaps matches TRBD2 (5 bases). This CDR3 has 15 amino acids. Germline CDR1 is LNHNV and CDR2 is YYDKDF (reference sequence). The germline V and J ends were trimmed by 5 bases and 4 bases, with 15 bases remaining between them. The CDR3 sequence is CATSGLLVRYNEQFF. CDR3 nucleotide sequence: TGTGCCACCAGCGGTCTACTAGTGAGATACAATGAGCAGTTCTTC.

Only a few counts were recorded for this clonotype. This chain links TRBV18 with TRBJ2-2; D perhaps matches TRBD1 (5 bases). The V end was cut by 11 bases, the J end by 1 base, with 11 bases between. The CDR3 has 13 amino acids. Germline-derived CDR1 and CDR2 are KGHSH and LQKENI. CDR3 DNA: TGTGCCGGTACTGGACAGAACACCGGGGAGCTGTTTTTT. This sequence encodes CAGTGQNTGELFF. The entire variable domain, with the rest obtained from reference TRBV18 and TRBJ2-2, is as follows: NAGVMQNPRHLVRRRGQEARLRCSPMKGHSHVYWYRQLPEEGLKFMVYLQKENIIDESGMPKERFSAEFPKEGPSILRIQQVVRGDSAAYFCAGTGQNTGELFFGEGSRLTVL.

This clonotype was seen more than once but under ten times. V is TRBV29-1 and J is TRBJ2-5; D remains ambiguous. Germline values: CDR1 SQVTM, CDR2 ANQGSEA. This CDR3 comprises 12 residues. With 6 bases removed from V and 1 base from J, the gap between germline ends came to 9 bases. As DNA, the CDR3 is TGCAGCGTCAACAAGTTCCAAGAGACCCAGTACTTC. Amino acids: CSVNKFQETQYF.

This clonotype was recorded many times. The J gene is TRBJ2-1, the V gene TRBV9; D not resolved. Germline CDR1 and CDR2: SGDLS and YYNGEE. CDR3 length: 17 residues. Trimming took off 3 bases at V and 6 bases at J, with 22 bases between the two ends. The CDR3 protein is CASSASPRAQTGNEQFF. DNA of the CDR3: TGTGCCAGCAGCGCGAGTCCAAGGGCTCAAACTGGCAATGAGCAGTTCTTC.

In its sample, this clonotype was seen many times. The chain couples TRBV12-3 or TRBV12-4 to TRBJ2-3; D is uncertain. The CDR3 extends over 14 amino acids. The ends were cut back, 6 bases at V and 2 bases at J, with 12 bases in the middle. The CDR3 DNA sequence: TGTGCCAGCAGCCCCCCCTACCCCACAGATACGCAGTATTTT. The encoded protein is CASSPPYPTDTQYF.

CDR3 in amino acids: CASSFNQGAGEQYF. The CDR3 DNA sequence: TGTGCCAGCAGTTTCAACCAGGGGGCGGGGGAGCAGTACTTC. The chain is built from TRBV12-3 or TRBV12-4 and TRBJ2-7; 8 bases align to TRBD1. This CDR3 is 14 amino acids long. Trimming removed 3 bases from V and 7 bases from J; junction bases left unmatched: 8.

This clonotype has only a few counts. This chain uses TRBV11-2 with TRBJ2-5; 9 nucleotides agree with TRBD2. CDR1 is SGHAT, CDR2 FQNNGV, per germline. V lost 5 bases, J lost 4 bases, and 8 bases stayed unmatched. CDR3 length: 15 residues. CDR3 bases: TGTGCCAGCAGCCCCGCCGCGGGAGGGAGAGAGACCCAGTACTTC. This translates into CASSPAAGGRETQYF.

This clonotype showed up just a few times. The chain is built from TRBV20-1 and TRBJ1-5; D perhaps matches TRBD1 (5 bases). This CDR3 spans 13 amino acids. V was cut by 1 base and J by 3 bases, with 7 bases left in between. CDR1 and CDR2 from the germline V gene are DFQATT and SNEGSKA (reference sequence). As DNA, the CDR3 is TGCAGTGCTAGAGTGGACAACAATCAGCCCCAGCATTTT. Protein: CSARVDNNQPQHF.

In its sample, this clonotype was seen a few times. CDR3 in amino acids: CASRPFNEKLFF. The CDR3 nucleotides read TGTGCCAGCAGACCTTTTAATGAAAAACTGTTTTTT. The chain employs TRBV12-3 or TRBV12-4 and TRBJ1-4; D unresolved. The V gene lost 6 bases and the J gene lost 4 bases, with 6 bases spanning the gap. The CDR3 runs to 12 residues.

This clonotype was detected only a few times. The junction and the germline gene differ at one end; a read error may be behind it. The rearrangement uses TRBV7-2 and TRBJ2-4; TRBD1 agrees at 7 bases. The CDR3 is 15 amino acids. CDR1 SGHTA and CDR2 FQGNSA come from the germline V gene. The DNA of the CDR3 is TGTGCCAGCAGCTTAGAGGGGACAGCCGAAAACATTCAGTACTTC. This translates into CASSLEGTAENIQYF.

This clonotype was counted at least ten times. The chain combines TRBV24-1 with TRBJ2-1, with D possibly being TRBD2 (5 bases). Germline CDR1 reads KGHDR; CDR2 reads SFDVKD. This CDR3 region has 13 residues. Trimming stripped 7 bases from V and 6 bases from J, with 12 bases between. The CDR3 DNA reads as TGTGCCACCAGGAGGGAATTGTCCAATGAGCAGTTCTTC. It codes for CATRRELSNEQFF.

This clonotype showed up just a few times. The chain combines TRBV6-2 or TRBV6-3 with TRBJ2-2; TRBD2 aligns across 7 bases. Unmatched junction bases numbered 5, after V lost 6 bases and J lost 4 bases. This CDR3 has 14 residues. Germline V gene lookup returns CDR1 MNHEY and CDR2 SVGEGT. CDR3 nucleotide sequence: TGTGCCAGCAGCGGACTAGGGCTCACCGGGGAGCTGTTTTTT. It specifies CASSGLGLTGELFF.

V is TRBV20-1 and J is TRBJ1-5; the D gene is possibly TRBD1 (6 bases). Germline CDR1 is DFQATT and CDR2 is SNEGSKA (reference sequence). Between the trimmed V and J ends, which lost 5 bases and 6 bases, there was a span of 11 bases. The CDR3 is made up of 12 amino acids. The CDR3 sequence is CSAHTGSQPQHF. The CDR3 DNA sequence: TGCAGTGCTCACACAGGGTCTCAGCCCCAGCATTTT.

This chain joins TRBV30 and TRBJ2-1; D is undetermined. The V gene lost 1 base and the J gene lost 4 bases, with 8 bases spanning the gap. This CDR3 has 13 residues. Germline V gives CDR1 GTSNPN, CDR2 SVGIG (reference sequence). This chain's CDR3 is CAWSASRYNEQFF. CDR3 sequence (DNA): TGTGCCTGGAGTGCCTCGAGGTACAATGAGCAGTTCTTC.

This chain uses TRBV12-3 or TRBV12-4 with TRBJ2-2; D unresolved. The CDR3 length is 15 residues. V dropped 5 bases and J dropped 4 bases, with 14 bases sitting between them. The CDR3: CASSPQVGCTGELFF. DNA for the CDR3: TGTGCCAGCAGTCCCCAGGTGGGGTGCACCGGGGAGCTGTTTTTT.